These 5 T cell receptor beta chains originate from one sample sequenced in a study of STAT5B mutations in CD4+ large granular lymphocyte leukemia. The data were produced by immunoSEQ multiplex PCR, yet TCRdb's version contains in-frame clones alone and is incomplete. The table shows 25,000 to 30,000 clones, with roughly 79% occurring only once. The specimen was CD4+ T cells from blood buffy coats. These receptors all stem from a human donor in good health.

V and J are TRBV2 and TRBJ1-4; D remains ambiguous. V was trimmed by 8 bases and J by 7 bases, leaving 11 bases between them. The CDR3 is 12 residues long. Germline loops: CDR1 SNHLY, CDR2 FYNNEI. The CDR3 region is CASLGDFEKLFF. In DNA, the CDR3 is TGTGCCAGCTTAGGAGACTTTGAAAAACTGTTTTTT.

The chain employs TRBV5-4 and TRBJ2-1; no clear D. Germline CDR1 reads SGHNT; CDR2 reads YYREEE (reference sequence). The CDR3 consists of 12 residues. V gave up 3 bases and J gave up 10 bases, with 11 bases separating them. The CDR3 coding sequence is TGTGCCAGCAGCTCGAATGAAGACGAGCAGTTCTTC. It is translated as CASSSNEDEQFF.

This clone was observed a handful of times. The V call is TRBV4-2, the J call TRBJ2-7, with 7 bases fitting TRBD2. The CDR3 extends over 14 amino acids. The V segment lost 1 base and the J segment 7 bases; nucleotides outside the gene matches: 7. Germline CDR1 and CDR2: LGHNA and YNFKEQ. The CDR3 protein is CASSQASGAREQYF. The CDR3 DNA sequence: TGTGCCAGCAGCCAAGCCAGCGGGGCCCGGGAGCAGTACTTC.

The rearrangement joins TRBV7-3 to TRBJ2-3; tentatively, D is TRBD2 (7 bases). CDR3 size: 16 residues. Germline V CDR1 and CDR2: SGHTA, FQGTGA. V lost 4 bases and J lost 0, with 14 bases in between. CDR3 residues: CASSWASGTSTDTQYF. The CDR3 DNA is TGTGCCAGCAGCTGGGCCAGCGGGACAAGCACAGATACGCAGTATTTT.

On this clone: One end of the junction is discordant with germline, which a read error may explain. Other DNA sequences within the sample encode an identical CDR3. The chain uses TRBV29-1 and TRBJ1-1, with D unclear. The CDR3 consists of 13 residues. Germline assignment: CDR1 SQVTM and CDR2 ANQGSEA. The CDR3 loop reads CSVDAGENTEAFF. The CDR3 bases are TGCAGCGTGGACGCAGGTGAGAACACTGAGGCTTTCTTT.